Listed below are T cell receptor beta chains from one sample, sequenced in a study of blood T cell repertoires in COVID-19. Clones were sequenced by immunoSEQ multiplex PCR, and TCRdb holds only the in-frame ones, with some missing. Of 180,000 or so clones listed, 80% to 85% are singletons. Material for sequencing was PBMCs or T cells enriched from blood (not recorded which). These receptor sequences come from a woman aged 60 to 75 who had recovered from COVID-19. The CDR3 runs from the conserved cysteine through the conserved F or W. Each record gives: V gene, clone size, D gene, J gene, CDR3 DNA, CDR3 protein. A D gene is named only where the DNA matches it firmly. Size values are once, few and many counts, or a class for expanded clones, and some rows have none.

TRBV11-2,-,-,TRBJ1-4,TGTGCCAGCAGCCAGGGACACTACGATGAAAAACTGTTTTTT,CASSQGHYDEKLFF
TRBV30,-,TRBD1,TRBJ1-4,TGTGCCTGGAACACACAGGGACAGGAAAAACTGTTTTTT,CAWNTQGQEKLFF
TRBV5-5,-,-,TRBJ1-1,TGTGCCAGCAGCTCGCGCAGGGAAACGAACACTGAAGCTTTCTTT,CASSSRRETNTEAFF
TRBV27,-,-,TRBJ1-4,TGTGCCAGCAGTTTTTCCCCATTTGCAGCTAATGAAAAACTGTTTTTT,CASSFSPFAANEKLFF
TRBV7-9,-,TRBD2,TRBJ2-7,TGTGCCAGCAGTGGGTGGGACTACCCCTACGAGCAGTACTTC,CASSGWDYPYEQYF
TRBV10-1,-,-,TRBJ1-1,TGCGCCAGCTCCCAGGGCTTGGGCACTGAAGCTTTCTTT,CASSQGLGTEAFF
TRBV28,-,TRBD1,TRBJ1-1,TGTGCCAGCAGTTCCGGACAGGGTGGGACTGAAGCTTTCTTT,CASSSGQGGTEAFF
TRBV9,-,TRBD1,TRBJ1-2,TGTGCCAGCAGCGTAGGCGGCGCAGGGGGCCCGAATGGCTACACCTTC,CASSVGGAGGPNGYTF
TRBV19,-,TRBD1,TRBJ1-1,TGTGCCAGTAGTACGACAGGGGTGGGGGCTGAAGCTTTCTTT,CASSTTGVGAEAFF
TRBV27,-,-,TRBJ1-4,TGTGCCAGCAGTTTAAGGTTCGGGGGGTACTCGGTGGAAAAACTGTTTTTT,CASSLRFGGYSVEKLFF
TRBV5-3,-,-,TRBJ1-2,TGTGCCAGAAGACGGATGGTTCGGACAGCCGTTATTGATGGCTACACCTTC,CARRRMVRTAVIDGYTF
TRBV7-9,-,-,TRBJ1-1,TGTGCCAGCAGCTTAGGAGTCGGGGAGGGAGGGAACACTGAAGCTTTCTTT,CASSLGVGEGGNTEAFF
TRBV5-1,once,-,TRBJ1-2,TGCGCCAGCGCCGAGGGCAGGCGGGGCTACACCTTC,CASAEGRRGYTF
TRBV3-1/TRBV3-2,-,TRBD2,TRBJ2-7,TGTGCCAGCAGCCGGGAGACTAGCGGTCTACCCTACGAGCAGTACTTC,CASSRETSGLPYEQYF
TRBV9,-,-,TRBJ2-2,TGTGCCAGCAGCGTAGCCGGGGGAGAGGTTACCGGGGAGCTGTTTTTT,CASSVAGGEVTGELFF
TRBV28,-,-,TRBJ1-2,TGTGCCAGCAGTAGCAGGGTCGGCTACACCTTC,CASSSRVGYTF
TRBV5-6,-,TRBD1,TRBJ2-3,TGTGCCAGCAGCCCCGAATATGGACAGGTCCGTACAGATACGCAGTATTTT,CASSPEYGQVRTDTQYF
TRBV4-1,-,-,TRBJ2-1,TGCGCCAGCAGCCCGCCCCTCGCCAGGGGTGAGCAGTTCTTC,CASSPPLARGEQFF
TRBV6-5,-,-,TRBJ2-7,TGTGCCAGCAGGGTAACAGGAGCATCCTACGAGCAGTACTTC,CASRVTGASYEQYF
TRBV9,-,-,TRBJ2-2,TGTGCCAGCAGCCCTCATACAGTGAACACCGGGGAGCTGTTTTTT,CASSPHTVNTGELFF
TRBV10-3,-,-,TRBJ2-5,TGTGCCATCAGTGAGCAGAACCAAGAGACCCAGTACTTC,CAISEQNQETQYF
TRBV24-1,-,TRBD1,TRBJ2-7,TGTGCCACCCAACAGGGGGCGGGGGAGCAGTACTTC,CATQQGAGEQYF
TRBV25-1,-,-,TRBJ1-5,TGTGCCAGCAGTACTGATCTGGGGAGCCAGCCCCAGCATTTT,CASSTDLGSQPQHF
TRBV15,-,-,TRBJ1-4,TGTGCCACCAGCAGAGCTGACTTTGCAACTAATGAAAAACTGTTTTTT,CATSRADFATNEKLFF
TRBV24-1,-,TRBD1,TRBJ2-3,TGTGCCACCAGTGACCGTGACAGGGGCACAGATACGCAGTATTTT,CATSDRDRGTDTQYF
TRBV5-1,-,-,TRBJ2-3,TGCGCCAGCAGCTTGGGGGCGACAGTTCTCACAGATACGCAGTATTTT,CASSLGATVLTDTQYF
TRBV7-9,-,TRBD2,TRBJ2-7,TGTGCCAGCAGCTCCTATCAGACTAGCGGGAGGCCCCTCGTATTC,CASSSYQTSGRPLVF
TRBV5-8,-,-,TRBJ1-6,TGTGCCAGCAGCTTGGCATGGGGCAATTCACCCCTCCACTTT,CASSLAWGNSPLHF
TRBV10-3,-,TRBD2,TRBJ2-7,TGTGCCATCAGTGATCAGCGGGGGAGCTCCTACGAGCAGTACTTC,CAISDQRGSSYEQYF
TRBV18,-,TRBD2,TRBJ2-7,TGTGCCAGCTCACCAGGCGGGAGTCTTGCCTACGAGCAGTACTTC,CASSPGGSLAYEQYF
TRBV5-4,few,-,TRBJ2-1,TGTGCCAGCACTACACAGGGTCAGAATGAGCAGTTCTTC,CASTTQGQNEQFF
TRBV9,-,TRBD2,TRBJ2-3,TGTGCCAGCAGCGTAGGGACTAGCGGTCTCACAGATACGCAGTATTTT,CASSVGTSGLTDTQYF
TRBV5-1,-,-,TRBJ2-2,TGCGCCAGCAGCTCCTCCGTTGCGAACACCGGGGAGCTGTTTTTT,CASSSSVANTGELFF
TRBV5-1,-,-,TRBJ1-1,TGCGCCAGCAGCCCCTTCGAAGTGAGGGAGGACACTGAAGCTTTCTTT,CASSPFEVREDTEAFF
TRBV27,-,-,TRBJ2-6,TGTGCCAGCAGTTTAGTCGGTCCCGGGGCCAACGTCCTGACTTTC,CASSLVGPGANVLTF
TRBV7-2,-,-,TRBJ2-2,TGTGCCAGCAGCCCGGGACTCGATAGAACCGGGGAGCTGTTTTTT,CASSPGLDRTGELFF
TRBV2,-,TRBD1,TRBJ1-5,TGTGCCAGCAGTGTAGGTGCGGGGACAGGGTCGGGTCAGCCCCAGCATTTT,CASSVGAGTGSGQPQHF
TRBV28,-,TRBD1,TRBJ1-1,TGTGCCAGCAGTTTATCGGGGGGACAGGCCCTCACTGAAGCTTTCTTT,CASSLSGGQALTEAFF
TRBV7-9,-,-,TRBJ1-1,TGTGCCAGCAGGACGGGGGGGACTGAAGCTTTCTTT,CASRTGGTEAFF
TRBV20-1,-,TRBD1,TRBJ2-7,TGCAGTGCTAGTTCCGGGACAGGGAACGAGCAGTACTTC,CSASSGTGNEQYF
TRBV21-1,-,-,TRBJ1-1,TGTGCCAGCACTTCCGGAAGGTTCGAGGAGAGAAACACTGAAGCTTTCTTT,CASTSGRFEERNTEAFF
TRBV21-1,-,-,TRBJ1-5,TGTGCCAGCAGGCATGGACAGCACAATCAGCCCCAGCATTTT,CASRHGQHNQPQHF
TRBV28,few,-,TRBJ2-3,TGTGCCAGCAGTGGTTCCCGATGGGAGTACCGTGCCGGCACAGATACGCAGTATTTT,CASSGSRWEYRAGTDTQYF
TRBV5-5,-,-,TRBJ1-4,TGTGCCAGCAGCTTGGTCTCGGGGATCTCTAATGAAAAACTGTTTTTT,CASSLVSGISNEKLFF
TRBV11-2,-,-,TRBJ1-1,TGTGCCAGCAGGGGAAACAGGATGAACACTGAAGCTTTCTTT,CASRGNRMNTEAFF
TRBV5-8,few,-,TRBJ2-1,TGTGCCAGCAGCTTGGATCTGGGGACATTAGAGCAGTTCTTC,CASSLDLGTLEQFF